What follows is one T cell receptor beta chain and its context. This clonotype was observed a few times. Its target antigen remains unknown. Base quality data are lacking; no much larger clone is found one base away. The data were taken from a study of T-cell reconstitution after alpha-beta-depleted transplantation in children listed by TCRdb under 2016. In the study overall: Using TCR repertoire profiling, the study quantitatively followed how T-cell immune reconstitution unfolded in children after TCRalphabeta/CD19-depleted allogeneic hematopoietic cell transplantation. What the authors observed across the whole study: In some patients, the high TCRbeta diversity seen at day 60 was put down to recipient T cells and intrathymic progenitors that had survived conditioning. Over the following months the frequencies of hyperexpanded clones went down, and after one year T-cell counts and TCRbeta diversity were mostly credited to newly produced T cells. The apparently early recovery of alphabetaT-cell counts about two months after transplant reportedly depended on only several hundred rapidly expanded clones that came from non-depleted graft cells.

The method was PCR. The sample was run on an Illumina HiSeq 2500. TCR library preparation used molecular barcoding, with unique molecular identifiers applied to normalize quantification of the TCRbeta repertoire. The raw public data were reprocessed by TCRdb itself: fastp quality trimming at Q25, MiXCR clonotype calling, in-frame beta chains only. All rows with the same CDR3 protein become a single entry with the most common DNA and genes. The sample has 450,000 to 600,000 distinct CDR3 sequences on record, 10% to 15% of them singletons. The biggest ten clones account for around 2.2% of the sample. V was cut back by 4 bases and J by 2 bases, leaving a gap of 8 bases between them. Counted from cysteine to phenylalanine, this CDR3 has 12 amino acids. The only DNA kept is the CDR3, 36 bases in frame from the first base. From the germline V gene, CDR1 is SQVTM and CDR2 is ANQGSEA. The treatment or condition label for this specimen denotes: allogeneic hematopoietic cell transplantation with graft depleted of TCRalphabeta T cells and CD19 B cells. The transplant recipients were children given TCRalphabeta/CD19-depleted allogeneic hematopoietic cell grafts.

This TCR derives from a male patient younger than 18 who had a stem cell transplant for acute myeloid leukemia, so the T cells may come from the graft donor. This specimen consisted of PBMCs, mostly from graft donor cells, obtained 360 days after TCRalphabeta/CD19-depleted stem cell transplant. The V gene is TRBV29-1 and the J gene is TRBJ2-5; the D gene is unclear. The CDR3 reads as follows: CSVAAYQETQYF. The DNA reads as follows: TGCAGCGTTGCAGCGTATCAAGAGACCCAGTACTTC.